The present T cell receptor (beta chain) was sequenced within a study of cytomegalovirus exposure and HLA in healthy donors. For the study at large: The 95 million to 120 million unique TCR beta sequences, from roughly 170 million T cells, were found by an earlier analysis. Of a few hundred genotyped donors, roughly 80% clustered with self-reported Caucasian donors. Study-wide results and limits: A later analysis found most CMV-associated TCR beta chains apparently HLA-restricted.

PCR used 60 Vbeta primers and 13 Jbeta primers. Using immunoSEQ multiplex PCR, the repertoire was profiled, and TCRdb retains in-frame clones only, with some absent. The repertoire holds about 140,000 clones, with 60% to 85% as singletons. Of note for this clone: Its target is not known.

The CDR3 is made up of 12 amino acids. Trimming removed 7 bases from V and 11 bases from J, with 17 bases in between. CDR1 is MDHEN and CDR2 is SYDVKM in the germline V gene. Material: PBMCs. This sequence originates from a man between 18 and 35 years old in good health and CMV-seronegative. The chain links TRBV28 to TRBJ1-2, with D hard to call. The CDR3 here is CASKEELRSYTF. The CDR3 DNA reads TGTGCCAGCAAAGAGGAATTGAGGTCGTACACCTTC.